This TCR beta chain is from a study of response to subunit inactivated influenza vaccine. Per the germline V gene, CDR1 is SGHRS and CDR2 is YFSETQ. This CDR3 is 16 amino acids long. V shed 4 bases, J shed 4 bases, and the junction held 13 bases outside the gene matches. This clonotype was found a few times. TCRdb analysed the RT-PCR reads with MiXCR anew, one entry per CDR3 protein. Seen here are roughly 540,000 distinct CDR3 sequences, around a quarter observed once, and the top ten hold about 3%. The data also belong to a second study, concerning T cells expressing NK-cell markers. This second study says: Researchers built TCR beta cDNA using 5'RACE template switching with UMIs. The study drew TCR beta repertoires from sorted CD3+CD56+NKG2C+, CD3+CD56+NKG2C- and CD3+CD56-NKG2C+ T cells. The authors sequenced eight donors, of whom seven were HCMV-seropositive and one was seronegative. Anti-gamma-delta TCR antibody use in several experiments restricted sorting to alpha-beta TCR T cells. Whether the expanded NKG2C+ T cell clones recognized HCMV remained unclear.

The V call is TRBV5-1, the J call TRBJ2-5, with 7 bases identical to TRBD2. The sample consisted of CD4+ T cells sorted from PBMCs, taken 12 days after vaccination. The receptor comes from a man between 45 and 60 years old who received an inactivated influenza vaccine. The CDR3 sequence: CASSSIVAGEGETQYF. As DNA, the CDR3 is TGCGCCAGCAGCAGTATTGTCGCGGGAGAAGGAGAGACCCAGTACTTC.